Listed below are T cell receptor beta chains from one sample, sequenced in a study of T cells after yellow fever vaccination. One entry per CDR3 protein, called by TCRdb with MiXCR from the 5' RACE reads. Here the sample spans about 16,000 distinct CDR3 sequences, approximately 4% being singletons. The input for sequencing was PBMCs, either bulk or a sorted T-cell subset (CD4+, CD8+, memory, or dextramer-sorted; not recorded which), taken 15 days after the yellow fever booster vaccination. The receptors originated from a man in his thirties or forties who received the YFV17D yellow fever vaccine. The CDR3 runs from the conserved cysteine through the conserved F or W. A D gene is named only where the DNA matches it firmly. Expanded clones are given a class, and other clones once, few, many or no size at all.

size,J,V,D,DNA,CDR3
medium-sized,TRBJ2-7,TRBV12-3/TRBV12-4,.,TGTGCCAGCAGTTTAATGGGCAGGGGTATCACCTACGAGCAGTACTTC,CASSLMGRGITYEQYF
medium-sized,TRBJ2-3,TRBV7-2,TRBD1,TGTGCCAGCAGCCAAATATACCTGGACAGGGGCCTTCCTGACACAGATACGCAGTATTTT,CASSQIYLDRGLPDTDTQYF
many,TRBJ1-5,TRBV6-1,TRBD1,TGTGCCAGCAGTGATCTTCGGACAGGTTTGGGTCAGAGCAATCAGCCCCAGCATTTT,CASSDLRTGLGQSNQPQHF
many,TRBJ2-3,TRBV19,.,TGTGCCAGTAGTATAGTGAGTGAAGATACGCAGTATTTT,CASSIVSEDTQYF
many,TRBJ2-1,TRBV5-6,TRBD2,TGTGCCAGCAGCTTGTACGTAAGGCGGGAGGGACACAATGAGCAGTTCTTC,CASSLYVRREGHNEQFF
many,TRBJ2-4,TRBV6-5,.,TGTGCCAGCAGTTACGGTTTAGCCAAAAACATTCAGTACTTC,CASSYGLAKNIQYF
many,TRBJ2-1,TRBV7-9,TRBD1,TGTGCCAGCAGCTTAGGAACAGGGGGGAATGAGCAGTTCTTC,CASSLGTGGNEQFF
few,TRBJ2-7,TRBV28,.,TGTGCCAGCAGTTTCCTTATGGGAGCACACGAGCAGTACTTC,CASSFLMGAHEQYF
many,TRBJ2-1,TRBV7-2,.,TGTGCCAGCAGCTTAGACCCAGCGGTCTACAATGAGCAGTTCTTC,CASSLDPAVYNEQFF
many,TRBJ2-1,TRBV15,.,TGTGCCACCAGCAGAGGGGAGAGGGGGGAGCAGTTCTTC,CATSRGERGEQFF
many,TRBJ2-5,TRBV11-2,.,TGTGCCAGCAGCACCCGGGGGAAGCGGGTGCAACAGTACCAAGAGACCCAGTACTTC,CASSTRGKRVQQYQETQYF
.,TRBJ2-1,TRBV6-5,TRBD2,TGTGCCAGCAGTTACTTTGGACTAGCCGGATACAATGAGCAGTTCTTC,CASSYFGLAGYNEQFF
many,TRBJ2-1,TRBV4-1,TRBD2,TGCGCCAGCAGCCAAGTAGTCCTAGCGGGAGTTTATGAGCAGTTCTTC,CASSQVVLAGVYEQFF
many,TRBJ1-1,TRBV5-4,.,TGTGCCAGCAGCTTGACTGGGAACACTGAAGCTTTCTTT,CASSLTGNTEAFF
many,TRBJ1-1,TRBV19,.,TGTGCCAGTAGTATAGGGGGACGGAACACTGAAGCTTTCTTT,CASSIGGRNTEAFF
many,TRBJ2-7,TRBV6-2/TRBV6-3,.,TGTGCCAGCAGTCCCTCCGGGGGAGGCCTCGAGCAGTACTTC,CASSPSGGGLEQYF
many,TRBJ2-7,TRBV7-9,TRBD1,TGTGCCAGCAGCCCGGACAGGTTGACCTACGAGCAGTACTTC,CASSPDRLTYEQYF
many,TRBJ2-1,TRBV12-3/TRBV12-4,.,TGTGCCAGCAGTTTAGTTGAGCGCGGTGAGCAGTTCTTC,CASSLVERGEQFF
many,TRBJ2-1,TRBV7-9,TRBD2,TGTGCCACCCTCGGAACTAGCGGGAGCTCCTACAATGAGCAGTTCTTC,CATLGTSGSSYNEQFF
many,TRBJ2-2,TRBV20-1,TRBD2,TGCAGTGCCTTGGCTGGGACTAGCGTCAGCACCGGGGAGCTGTTTTTT,CSALAGTSVSTGELFF
many,TRBJ2-7,TRBV7-8,TRBD2,TGTGCCAGCAGATCTAGCGGGACTTACGAGCAGTACTTC,CASRSSGTYEQYF
many,TRBJ2-1,TRBV7-2,TRBD1,TGTGCCAGCAGCGGATCGACAGGGGCGCCCTACAATGAGCAGTTCTTC,CASSGSTGAPYNEQFF
many,TRBJ2-1,TRBV7-2,.,TGTGCCAGCAGCTTAGCGATCGGTGCATACAATGAGCAGTTCTTC,CASSLAIGAYNEQFF
many,TRBJ2-7,TRBV7-8,.,TGTGCCAGCAGCTTGGACCGGGGGGCATCCGAGCAGTACTTC,CASSLDRGASEQYF
many,TRBJ1-3,TRBV10-3,.,TGTGCCATCTTAAGCGACTCTGGAAACACCATATATTTT,CAILSDSGNTIYF
many,TRBJ1-1,TRBV29-1,.,TGCAGCGTTGCATCCATAGCCATAACGCCAAAGCTGGCTGAAGCTTTCTTT,CSVASIAITPKLAEAFF
.,TRBJ1-5,TRBV19,.,TGTGCCATTAGCCCAGGTAGCAATCAGCCCCAGCATTTT,CAISPGSNQPQHF
many,TRBJ1-1,TRBV14,.,TGTGCCAGCAGCCAAGAGACAAGAAACACTGAAGCTTTCTTT,CASSQETRNTEAFF
many,TRBJ2-5,TRBV12-3/TRBV12-4,.,TGTGCCAGCAGTTGGGACATCGAACAGGAGACCCAGTACTTC,CASSWDIEQETQYF
medium-sized,TRBJ1-3,TRBV15,.,TGTGCCACCAGCAGAGGTGGGCAGGACTACTCTGGAAACACCATATATTTT,CATSRGGQDYSGNTIYF
many,TRBJ2-7,TRBV27,TRBD1,TGTGCCAGCAGTGCTGGACAGGGCAACGAGCAGTACTTC,CASSAGQGNEQYF
medium-sized,TRBJ2-7,TRBV7-9,.,TGTGCCAGCAGCTACCATCCTGGAGAGCAGTACTTC,CASSYHPGEQYF
many,TRBJ2-7,TRBV7-7,.,TGTGCCAGCAGCTTAGCCGGCAGGAGCCACGAGCAGTACTTC,CASSLAGRSHEQYF
many,TRBJ1-1,TRBV6-1,.,TGTGCCAGCAGTGATCAAGGGATTTTGAACACTGAAGCTTTCTTT,CASSDQGILNTEAFF
many,TRBJ2-2,TRBV15,.,TGTGCCACCAGCACCCGACTAGAGAACACCGGGGAGCTGTTTTTT,CATSTRLENTGELFF
many,TRBJ2-2,TRBV2,.,TGTGCCAGCAGTTCCGACAACACCGGGGAGCTGTTTTTT,CASSSDNTGELFF
many,TRBJ1-1,TRBV7-9,.,TGTGCCAGCAGCTTTGATACCGAATGGTGGAACACTGAAGCTTTCTTT,CASSFDTEWWNTEAFF
many,TRBJ2-1,TRBV25-1,TRBD1,TGTGCCAGCAGTGGATTTGCCGGGACAGGGTTCTTCAATGAGCAGTTCTTC,CASSGFAGTGFFNEQFF
many,TRBJ1-6,TRBV14,.,TGTGCCAGCAGCCAAGATCTTGAGAGCTCCTATAATTCACCCCTCCACTTT,CASSQDLESSYNSPLHF
many,TRBJ2-1,TRBV20-1,.,TGCAGTGCTAGAGAAAAAAGGGCAAGCTCCTACAATGAGCAGTTCTTC,CSAREKRASSYNEQFF
many,TRBJ1-2,TRBV9,TRBD1,TGTGCCAGCAGCGGTGGCAGGGGGATTGGCTACACCTTC,CASSGGRGIGYTF
many,TRBJ2-7,TRBV6-5,TRBD2,TGTGCCAGCCAACTAGCGGGAGGACATGAGCAGTACTTC,CASQLAGGHEQYF
medium-sized,TRBJ2-1,TRBV28,TRBD1,TGTGCCAGCAGTTTTTCCGGGACAGGGATCCACAATGAGCAGTTCTTC,CASSFSGTGIHNEQFF
many,TRBJ2-7,TRBV7-4,TRBD2,TGTGCCAGCAGCTTAGCGCTAATCGGTTCCGGGACTAGCGGGGCACGCTCCTACGAGCAGTACTTC,CASSLALIGSGTSGARSYEQYF
many,TRBJ2-7,TRBV7-8,.,TGTGCCAGCAGCTTAGGGGGGGCAGTCCACGAGCAGTACTTC,CASSLGGAVHEQYF
many,TRBJ2-7,TRBV10-2,.,TGCGCCAGCAGTAAACAGAAGGAAAGCTACGAGCAGTACTTC,CASSKQKESYEQYF
medium-sized,TRBJ2-2,TRBV5-1,TRBD2,TGCGCCAGCAGCCCCGGACTAGCGGGAGCCGGCGGGGAGCTGTTTTTT,CASSPGLAGAGGELFF
many,TRBJ2-1,TRBV5-1,.,TGCGCCAGCAGCTTGAATCTTCCGACCTACAATGAGCAGTTCTTC,CASSLNLPTYNEQFF
many,TRBJ2-7,TRBV3-1,.,TGTGCCAGCAGCCAAACAGGATTCTACGAGCAGTACTTC,CASSQTGFYEQYF
many,TRBJ2-7,TRBV5-1,TRBD1,TGCGCCAGCAGCTTGATCGCGACAGGGGCACGCGAGCAGTACTTC,CASSLIATGAREQYF
many,TRBJ2-1,TRBV6-2/TRBV6-3,TRBD2,TGTGCCAGCAGTTACTCGGTTCCGGGACTAGCGGGAGGCTCTCCCTACAATGAGCAGTTCTTC,CASSYSVPGLAGGSPYNEQFF
many,TRBJ1-4,TRBV7-8,.,TGTGCCAGCACCCTCGGATACACAACTAATGAAAAACTGTTTTTT,CASTLGYTTNEKLFF
many,TRBJ2-7,TRBV6-1,.,TGTGCCAGCAGTTCAGCCTACGAGCAGTACTTC,CASSSAYEQYF
once,TRBJ2-3,TRBV4-2,TRBD2,TGTGCCAGCCAAGATTTCGGACTAGCGGGAGTTATTAGCACAGATACGCAGTATTTT,CASQDFGLAGVISTDTQYF
many,TRBJ2-7,TRBV20-1,TRBD2,TGCAGTGCTAGAGAGGGACTAGCGGGAGACGAGCAGTACTTC,CSAREGLAGDEQYF
medium-sized,TRBJ2-1,TRBV12-3/TRBV12-4,TRBD2,TGTGCCAGCAGTTTAGTTGGACTAGCAATCCACAATGAGCAGTTCTTC,CASSLVGLAIHNEQFF
many,TRBJ1-6,TRBV27,.,TGTGCCAGCAGCTCCCAGCGAGCTGTAGGCAATTCACCCCTCCACTTT,CASSSQRAVGNSPLHF
many,TRBJ2-1,TRBV4-3,.,TGCGCCAGCAGCCTCCCAAAGGCGGGTGAGCAGTTCTTC,CASSLPKAGEQFF
many,TRBJ2-5,TRBV14,.,TGTGCCAGCAGTAGTTCTCCGGGACAAGAGTACTTC,CASSSSPGQEYF
many,TRBJ2-1,TRBV5-1,.,TGCGCCAGCAGCTTGGAGGCAGCTTACAATGAGCAGTTCTTC,CASSLEAAYNEQFF